This T cell receptor beta chain originates from a study of beta chain features in type 1 diabetes. Overall study results and limits: Within each of all four CD4+ subsets, Type 1 diabetes patients had TCRB CDR3s that were moderately but significantly shorter.

Germline trimming cut 0 bases from V and 3 bases from J; bases unmatched to any gene: 5. This CDR3 is 16 amino acids long. Per the germline V gene, CDR1 is SGDLS and CDR2 is YYNGEE. Comments on this clone: Its antigen is as yet unknown.

As every portion of the isolated RNA was reverse transcribed, the sequencing read expressed TCRB transcripts. Profiling relied on immunoSEQ multiplex PCR, and the TCRdb table lists in-frame clones only, not all of them. Seen here are around 250,000 clones, 24% observed once, and the top ten hold about 0.012%. Sequences were obtained from naive CD4+ T cells from blood. This TCR derives from a woman between 25 and 40 years old with type 1 diabetes. The chain carries TRBV9 and TRBJ2-4; 8 positions agree with TRBD1. In nucleotides, the CDR3 is TGTGCCAGCAGCGTAGACGCAGGGGGCGGCAAAAACATTCAGTACTTC. It is translated as CASSVDAGGGKNIQYF.